This entry is about one T cell receptor (beta chain). The source of the sample is a study of blood T cell repertoires in COVID-19. About the research overall: Samples representing acute and convalescent COVID-19 were sourced from the United States, Italy and Spain. PBMCs, B-cell-depleted T cells, or T cells were the source of the cDNA or gDNA that made up the material.

The assay was immunoSEQ multiplex PCR, and TCRdb's table has in-frame clones only and misses some. The sample lists some 380,000 clones, approximately 77% occurring once. V was clipped by 0 bases and J by 3 bases, with 10 bases between them. Germline V lookup: CDR1 SGHTS, CDR2 YDEGEE. The CDR3 sequence is 15 residues long. The TCR sequence derives from a human donor with acute or convalescent COVID-19. The donor label of this sample is uncertain. The rearrangement links TRBV5-8 to TRBJ1-5, with no clear D. The sequencing sample was made of peripheral blood. CDR3 protein: CASSLGNSFNQPQHF. In DNA, the CDR3 is TGTGCCAGCAGCTTGGGTAACAGCTTCAATCAGCCCCAGCATTTT.